One sample yielded the 32 T cell receptor beta chains listed below, sequenced in a study of tumor-infiltrating lymphocytes in primary liver carcinoma. The tissue used was unsorted bulk material of roughly 17-32 mg. RNA and DNA were co-extracted from it with the AllPrep DNA/RNA mini kit. A primer matching the constant region was used to make TCR beta cDNA from approximately 520 ng of total RNA. Three nested multiplex PCR rounds, a slightly modified ARM-PCR method, built the TCR beta libraries. Investigators reported that the first two PCR rounds, at around 11 cycles each, used TRBV1-TRBV30 forward primers with a C-beta reverse primer. TCRdb analysed the multiplex PCR reads with MiXCR anew, one entry per CDR3 protein. Of about 120,000 distinct CDR3 sequences in the sample, around 70% were seen once. The specimen sequenced was tumor-adjacent normal liver tissue. The receptors shown here come from a woman aged 60-75 years with primary liver carcinoma and hepatitis B virus infection.

Details on this clonotype: One end of the junction varies from germline; a read error may be responsible. The rearrangement uses TRBV4-2 and TRBJ1-2, with a tentative D call TRBD1 (6 bases). Germline lookup yields CDR1 LGHNA and CDR2 YNFKEQ. The CDR3 contains 15 residues. In nucleotides, the CDR3 is TGTGCCAGCGGCCAATGGTCTGGACAGACCTATGGTTACACCTTC. Protein sequence: CASGQWSGQTYGYTF.

This chain links TRBV29-1 with TRBJ1-2, with 7 nucleotides matching TRBD1. Germline V gives CDR1 SQVTM, CDR2 ANQGSEA. The CDR3 totals 12 residues. Trimming took 7 bases from V and 12 from J; bases not matched to a gene: 14. The CDR3 sequence: CSAGGQGHCDTF. The CDR3 nucleotides read TGCAGCGCAGGGGGTCAGGGGCATTGTGACACCTTC.

In its sample, this clonotype was seen a few times. The chain couples TRBV18 to TRBJ2-6, with no clear D. Per the germline V gene, CDR1 is KGHSH and CDR2 is LQKENI. This CDR3 is 15 amino acids long. Trimming took off 2 bases at V and 0 bases at J, with 5 bases between the two ends. The DNA for the CDR3 is TGTGCCAGCTCACCAGAGTTCTCTGGGGCCAACGTCCTGACTTTC. The encoded protein is CASSPEFSGANVLTF.

The rearrangement uses TRBV7-9 and TRBJ2-5; D might be TRBD2 (5 bases). The CDR3 sequence is 12 residues long. V lost 10 bases, J lost 4 bases, and 13 bases lay in between. Per germline, CDR1 SEHNR and CDR2 FQNEAQ (reference sequence). The DNA of the CDR3 is TGTGCCAACAGTCTAGCCTCAGAGACCCAGTACTTC. Amino acid sequence: CANSLASETQYF.

This chain joins TRBV18 and TRBJ2-7; D not resolved. Trimming pared 3 bases from V and 9 bases from J, leaving 15 bases between. The CDR3 runs to 13 residues. In germline, CDR1 is KGHSH, CDR2 LQKENI. CDR3 sequence: CASSPTPGWWQYF. DNA for the CDR3: TGTGCCAGCTCACCGACCCCCGGATGGTGGCAGTACTTC.

As to this clonotype: The CDR3 ends on some other residue instead of the conserved phenylalanine or tryptophan, so this is likely a read error. The V and J genes are TRBV5-4 and TRBJ2-3; 7 positions agree with TRBD2. The CDR3 is 13 amino acids. CDR1 is SGHNT and CDR2 is YYREEE in the germline V gene (reference sequence). CDR3 protein: CASNSGGSDMQYL. The CDR3 DNA is TGTGCCAGCAACTCGGGGGGATCAGATATGCAGTATCTT.

A remark on this clonotype: A much larger clone lies one base from this, so it may be a read error. V usage is TRBV5-1 and J usage is TRBJ1-2, with D maybe TRBD1 (5 bases). The CDR3 consists of 13 residues. The V end was cut by 3 bases, the J end by 6 bases, with 12 bases between. Germline CDR1 and CDR2: SGHRS and YFSETQ. CDR3 amino acids: CASSWGGENGYTF. The DNA for the CDR3 is TGCGCCAGCAGCTGGGGCGGTGAGAATGGCTACACCTTC.

Comment on this clonotype: A read error is likely, as this CDR3 ends without the conserved phenylalanine or tryptophan. This chain uses TRBV25-1 with TRBJ2-1; TRBD2 aligns across 8 bases. This CDR3 has 13 residues. Germline values: CDR1 MGHDK, CDR2 SYGVNS. The DNA for the CDR3 is TGTACCAGCAGTGAGCGGGAGTACAATGAGCAGTTCTTA. Translation gives CTSSEREYNEQFL.

On this clonotype: One junction end disagrees with the germline gene, perhaps due to a read error. The chain employs TRBV6-1 and TRBJ1-1; D is ambiguous. CDR1 is MNHNS, CDR2 SASEGT, per germline. The CDR3 length is 16 residues. CDR3 residues: CTSSEAKAWLDTEAFF. CDR3 nucleotides: TGTACCAGCAGTGAAGCGAAGGCGTGGCTGGACACTGAAGCTTTCTTT.

The gene calls are TRBV6-5 and TRBJ1-1, with no clear D. The CDR3 length is 17 residues. Looked up from germline, CDR1 is MNHEY and CDR2 is SVGAGI. The CDR3: CISSLRRTLYVNTEAFF. The CDR3, as DNA: TGTATCAGCAGCCTCCGGCGGACGCTGTACGTGAACACTGAAGCTTTCTTT.

In the case of this clonotype: An end of the junction differs from the germline gene, which may be a read error. The rearrangement uses TRBV29-1 and TRBJ1-2, with D hard to call. The CDR3 contains 13 residues. Germline-derived CDR1 and CDR2 are SQVTM and ANQGSEA. The CDR3 protein is CSVESQSDYGYSF. CDR3 nucleotide sequence: TGCAGCGTTGAATCGCAGTCAGACTATGGCTACTCCTTT.

This sequence joins TRBV6-2 or TRBV6-3 and TRBJ2-7; 7 positions agree with TRBD1. The CDR3 is 11 amino acids. CDR1 and CDR2 from the germline V gene are MNHEY and SVGEGT. CDR3: CGSSTGVEQYF. The CDR3 DNA follows: TGTGGCAGTAGTACAGGGGTCGAGCAGTACTTC.

The chain is built from TRBV29-1 and TRBJ1-2; 7 bases map to TRBD1. Germline CDR1 is SQVTM and CDR2 is ANQGSEA. This CDR3 region has 15 residues. V shed 7 bases and J 0 bases; nucleotides not matched to a gene: 11. This CDR3 reads CSAWESGQPNYGYTF. CDR3 DNA sequence: TGCAGCGCGTGGGAGTCGGGACAGCCTAACTATGGCTACACCTTC.

This clonotype appeared many times. J is TRBJ1-1 and V is TRBV29-1; TRBD1 agrees at 7 bases. Germline CDR1 is SQVTM and CDR2 is ANQGSEA. V was pared by 4 bases and J by 1 base, with 6 bases of the junction left unmatched. CDR3 length: 14 residues. The CDR3 DNA reads as TGCAGCGTTGTACAGGGGCGTTGGAACACTGAAGCTTTCTTT. Amino acids: CSVVQGRWNTEAFF.

The sample holds one count of this clonotype. The junction differs from germline at one of its ends, possibly a read error. The chain links TRBV11-2 to TRBJ2-1; perhaps TRBD2 as D (6 bases). The germline CDR1 and CDR2 sequences are SGHAT and FQNNGV. The CDR3 totals 17 residues. CDR3 bases: TGTGCCAGCAGTCAGAGGAGGGCGGGATTCTTCTGCAATGAGCAGTCCTTC. Protein: CASSQRRAGFFCNEQSF.

For this clonotype: Its ends do not fully match the called genes, so a read error is possible. The genes are TRBV4-2 and TRBJ2-1; TRBD2 might be the D (6 bases). The CDR3 covers 16 residues. The V gene's germline CDR1 is LGHNA and CDR2 YNFKEQ. CDR3 region: CASNQAKGLAVNEQFF. For the CDR3, the DNA is TGTGCCAGCAACCAAGCCAAGGGATTAGCGGTCAATGAGCAGTTCTTC.

As concerns this clonotype: This may be a read error, as it is one base from a much larger clone. The chain combines TRBV30 with TRBJ2-2; tentatively, D is TRBD2 (5 bases). The CDR3 length is 11 residues. Germline V gene sequence: CDR1 GTSNPN, CDR2 SVGIG (reference sequence). CDR3 sequence: CTWRRAGELFF. In DNA, the CDR3 is TGTACCTGGAGGAGAGCGGGGGAGCTGTTTTTT.

Note on this clonotype: One end of the junction is discordant with germline, which a read error may explain. The chain links TRBV6-6 to TRBJ2-7; D is possibly TRBD1 (7 bases). The CDR3 consists of 16 residues. CDR1 is MNHNY and CDR2 is SVGAGI in the germline V gene (reference sequence). Written as DNA, the CDR3 is TGTGCCAGCGGTCCCTCACAGGGGACTTACTCCTACGACCAGTACTTC. Residues: CASGPSQGTYSYDQYF.

About this clonotype itself: An end of the junction differs from the germline gene, which may be a read error. V is TRBV11-2 and J is TRBJ2-1, with a possible D match to TRBD2 (5 bases). The germline CDR1 and CDR2 sequences are SGHAT and FQNNGV. This CDR3 comprises 15 residues. The DNA of the CDR3 is TGTGCCAGCAGACCTAGCACGAGCTCCTACAATGAGAAGTTCTTC. Translating gives CASRPSTSSYNEKFF.

Of note for this clonotype: A much larger clone lies a single base off, so this may be a read error. This chain connects TRBV5-1 to TRBJ2-2; the D is unclear. The CDR3 has 13 amino acids. Germline values: CDR1 SGHRS, CDR2 YFSETQ. With 2 bases removed from V and 10 bases from J, the gap between germline ends came to 12 bases. The CDR3 spells CASSFESNLELFF. CDR3 bases: TGCGCCAGCAGCTTCGAAAGTAACCTGGAGCTGTTTTTT. The whole variable domain, remainder taken from reference TRBV5-1 and TRBJ2-2, is KAGVTQTPRYLIKTRGQQVTLSCSPISGHRSVSWYQQTPGQGLQFLFEYFSETQRNKGNFPGRFSGRQFSNSRSEMNVSTLELGDSALYLCASSFESNLELFFGEGSRLTVL.

This clonotype was seen repeatedly, ten times or more. V and J are TRBV12-3 or TRBV12-4 and TRBJ2-2, with D perhaps matching TRBD1 (5 bases). V shed 3 bases and J shed 2 bases, with 10 bases lying between them. This CDR3 spans 15 amino acids. CDR3 DNA: TGTGCCAGCAGTTTTAGGCAGGGTAACACCGGGGAGCTGTTTTTT. It translates to CASSFRQGNTGELFF.

V and J are TRBV24-1 and TRBJ2-2, with TRBD1 identical over 8 bases. Germline V gene sequence: CDR1 KGHDR, CDR2 SFDVKD. The V segment lost 4 bases and the J segment 10 bases; nucleotides outside the gene matches: 13. This CDR3 is 16 amino acids long. CDR3 DNA sequence: TGTGCCACCAGTGACCGGACAGGGTTAAGTAGGGAGGAGCTGTTTTTT. Its protein product is CATSDRTGLSREELFF.

Concerning this clonotype: A much larger clone lies a single base off, so this may be a read error. The chain links TRBV30 to TRBJ2-3; D remains unclear. The germline V and J ends were trimmed by 4 bases and 3 bases, with 11 bases remaining between them. The CDR3 has 13 amino acids. CDR1 is GTSNPN and CDR2 is SVGIG in the germline V gene (reference sequence). CDR3 sequence (DNA): TGTGCCTGGAATCGCAACCCAACAGATACGCAGTATTTT. It yields the protein CAWNRNPTDTQYF.

About this clonotype itself: A much larger clone differs from this one at a single base, so this may be a read error. The V call is TRBV28, the J call TRBJ1-2, with 8 bases aligning to TRBD1. The CDR3 runs to 14 residues. Germline V gene data show CDR1 as MDHEN and CDR2 as SYDVKM. The CDR3: CASSYAGTGYGYIF. CDR3 in DNA: TGTGCCAGCAGTTACGCCGGGACAGGCTATGGCTACATCTTC.

The rearrangement joins TRBV29-1 to TRBJ1-1; possibly TRBD1 for D (5 bases). The germline V gene has CDR1 SQVTM and CDR2 ANQGSEA. This CDR3 comprises 14 residues. The V end was cut by 8 bases, the J end by 1 base, with 17 bases between. The DNA for the CDR3 is TGCAGCCTCGCAAAAAGGGGCAGGAACACTGAAGCTTTCTTT. This gives the protein CSLAKRGRNTEAFF.

Concerning this clonotype: The junction differs from germline at one of its ends, possibly a read error. V and J are TRBV7-9 and TRBJ1-2; TRBD1 matches at 7 bases. Germline-derived CDR1 and CDR2 are SEHNR and FQNEAQ (reference sequence). This CDR3 region has 13 residues. CDR3 coding DNA: TGTGTCAGCAGCCTAGGGACAGTCTATGGCTACACCTTC. It specifies CVSSLGTVYGYTF.

Concerning this clonotype itself: Just one base apart from a much larger clone, this may be a read error. The CDR3 does not close with the conserved phenylalanine or tryptophan, likely indicating a read error. V usage is TRBV5-4 and J usage is TRBJ2-7; D assignment may be TRBD1 or TRBD2 (5 bases each). The CDR3 spans 14 residues. Per the germline V gene, CDR1 is SGHNT and CDR2 is YYREEE (reference sequence). Trimming removed 4 bases at V and 0 bases at J, with 11 bases between. The CDR3 nucleotides read TGTGCCAGCAGCCCGGGGACGGTCTCCTACGAGCAGTACCTC. This sequence encodes CASSPGTVSYEQYL.

In its sample, this clonotype was seen many times. The V call is TRBV29-1, the J call TRBJ2-1; 8 nucleotides line up with TRBD2. The CDR3 runs to 15 residues. Looked up from germline, CDR1 is SQVTM and CDR2 is ANQGSEA. Trimming removed 4 bases from V and 0 bases from J; junction bases left unmatched: 5. CDR3 bases: TGCAGCGTTGCGGGGGGGGAGACCTCCTACAATGAGCAGTTCTTC. Protein sequence: CSVAGGETSYNEQFF.

On this clonotype itself: Because the CDR3 is missing its conserved closing phenylalanine or tryptophan, this is likely a read error. The chain employs TRBV6-1 and TRBJ2-7; 9 nucleotides align to TRBD2. This CDR3 contains 15 residues. Germline loops: CDR1 MNHNS, CDR2 SASEGT. CDR3 in DNA: TGCGCCAGCAGTGCTCGACTAGCGGCTGATGACGAGCAGTACTCT. This encodes CASSARLAADDEQYS.

The gene calls are TRBV23-1 and TRBJ1-6, with a possible D match to TRBD1 (5 bases). TRBV23-1 is an ORF for which the function is uncertain. V lost 2 bases and J lost 13, with 18 bases in between. CDR3 length equals 15 residues. The CDR3 region is CASSQVAPQGFPLHF. CDR3 DNA: TGCGCCAGCAGTCAAGTTGCACCCCAGGGATTTCCCCTCCACTTT.

As concerns this clonotype: As the CDR3 is not closed by the conserved phenylalanine or tryptophan, this likely results from a read error. The gene calls are TRBV6-1 and TRBJ2-7; 8 positions agree with TRBD1. This CDR3 is built from 13 residues. Germline loops: CDR1 MNHNS, CDR2 SASEGT. V lost 11 bases, J lost 6 bases, and 12 bases stayed unmatched. The CDR3 bases are TGTGCCGGACAGGGCCAGGCCGTAGGCGAGCAGTACCTC. Residues: CAGQGQAVGEQYL.

A remark on this clonotype: Sequence at one end of the junction differs from germline and may be a read error. The CDR3 nucleotides are TGTGCCAGCAGCTCTGGCCTCCGGGGCCTGGTAACTGAAGGCTACAACTTC. Protein sequence: CASSSGLRGLVTEGYNF. The gene calls are TRBV11-3 and TRBJ1-2, with D tentatively TRBD1 (5 bases). Germline lookup yields CDR1 SGHNT and CDR2 YENEEA. The CDR3 totals 17 residues.